Listed below are T cell receptor beta chains from one sample, sequenced in a study of blood T cell repertoires in COVID-19. Only in-frame clones appear in the TCRdb table, and some are missing; sequencing was by immunoSEQ multiplex PCR. The sample contains tens of thousands of clones, roughly nine tenths of which appear only once. The sequenced material came from peripheral blood. Receptors were obtained from a woman of 80 years or more with acute or convalescent COVID-19. Each CDR3 is given with its conserved first and last residue. The D gene is left open where the match is weak. Not all rows give a size; the values are once, few, many and, for expanded clones, a class.

NA	TRBV5-1	TRBJ2-1	TRBD2	TGCGCCAGCAGCTCAGCCTCAGCGGGGATGGGCAATGAGCAGTTCTTC	CASSSASAGMGNEQFF
NA	TRBV6-5	TRBJ1-2	TRBD1	TGTGCCAGCAGTTACCCGGGACAGGGATCCTATGGCTACACCTTC	CASSYPGQGSYGYTF
NA	TRBV4-1	TRBJ2-5	TRBD2	TGCGCCAGCAGCCAAGGACTAGCGGGGCCCTGGGAGACCCAGTACTTC	CASSQGLAGPWETQYF
NA	TRBV6-1	TRBJ1-6	NA	TGTGCCAGCAGTGAATTTGGGGGTCGACAGGCCAATTCACCCCTCCACTTT	CASSEFGGRQANSPLHF
NA	TRBV7-2	TRBJ2-1	TRBD2	TGTGCCAGCAGCTTAGACGGGGGGGCCCACAATGAGCAGTTCTTC	CASSLDGGAHNEQFF
NA	TRBV3-1/TRBV3-2	TRBJ1-3	NA	TGTGCCAGCAGCCAAGCGCTTAGCTCTGGAAACACCATATATTTT	CASSQALSSGNTIYF
NA	TRBV3-1/TRBV3-2	TRBJ2-3	TRBD2	TGTGCCAGCAGCCGGCGCCCGGGACTAGCGGGGGGTTGGGATACGCAGTATTTT	CASSRRPGLAGGWDTQYF
NA	TRBV19	TRBJ1-1	NA	TGTGCCAGTAGCCTCACCCCCGGGAACACTGAAGCTTTCTTT	CASSLTPGNTEAFF
NA	TRBV5-1	TRBJ1-2	TRBD1	TGCGCCAGCAGTCGGGACAGCATTAACTATGGCTACACCTTC	CASSRDSINYGYTF
NA	TRBV2	TRBJ1-4	NA	TGTGCCAGCAGTGGAGGCAGGGTGGCTGAAAAACTGTTTTTT	CASSGGRVAEKLFF
few	TRBV4-1	TRBJ2-6	NA	TGCGCCAGCAGCCAAGTCACAGGGACTGGGGCCAACGTCCTGACTTTC	CASSQVTGTGANVLTF
NA	TRBV5-8	TRBJ1-6	NA	TGTGCCAGCAGCCTCACAGGGTTGGAGAATTCACCCCTCCACTTT	CASSLTGLENSPLHF
once	TRBV27	TRBJ1-5	NA	TGTGCCAGCAGTGAGGGCCAATATAGCAATCAGCCCCAGCATTTT	CASSEGQYSNQPQHF
NA	TRBV7-9	TRBJ1-2	NA	TGTGCCAGCAGCCCCCAGGGAATGCAGGGCTACACCTTC	CASSPQGMQGYTF
NA	TRBV3-1/TRBV3-2	TRBJ1-5	NA	TGTGCCAGCAGCCAAGCGATGGGGGAGGTACAGCCCCAGCATTTT	CASSQAMGEVQPQHF
NA	TRBV6-5	TRBJ1-1	TRBD1	TGTGCCAGCAGTTACTCCCGATTCGACAGGGGATATCCGTTTGACTTT	CASSYSRFDRGYPFDF
NA	TRBV4-1	TRBJ1-5	TRBD1	TGCGCCAGCAGCCAGAGGGGGACAGACAATCAGCCCCAGCATTTT	CASSQRGTDNQPQHF
NA	TRBV9	TRBJ1-6	TRBD1	TGTGCCAGCAGCGGACCGGGACAGGGGGATTCACCCCTCCACTTT	CASSGPGQGDSPLHF
NA	TRBV15	TRBJ2-2	NA	TGTGCCACCAGCCCCAGGGTCACCGGGGAGCTGTTTTTT	CATSPRVTGELFF
NA	TRBV7-7	TRBJ1-1	NA	TGTGCTAGCAGCTTTAACAGGGTCCGGATGTGTCAGTTT	CASSFNRVRMCQF
NA	TRBV5-5	TRBJ1-2	NA	TGTGCCAGCAGCTTGAGTCACCCTCGAGATGGCTACACCTTC	CASSLSHPRDGYTF
NA	TRBV7-7	TRBJ2-5	TRBD1	TGTGCTAGCAGCTTAGTGGGGACAGGGGGGGAAGAGACCCAGTACTTC	CASSLVGTGGEETQYF
NA	TRBV5-1	TRBJ1-1	TRBD1	TGCGCCAGCAGCTTGTCAGGGGGTAACACTGAAGCTTTCTTT	CASSLSGGNTEAFF
NA	TRBV27	TRBJ2-3	NA	TGTGCCAGCAGTGTAGATTCCGGGTTTTATACGCAGTATTTT	CASSVDSGFYTQYF
NA	TRBV6-2/TRBV6-3	TRBJ1-4	TRBD1	TGTGCCAGCAGTTCCCTCGGGACAGGGCCCCTCGGAAAACTGTTTTTT	CASSSLGTGPLGKLFF
NA	TRBV3-1/TRBV3-2	TRBJ1-5	TRBD1	TGTGCCAGCAGCCTCGCAACAGGGGGGAATCAGCCCCAGCATTTT	CASSLATGGNQPQHF
NA	TRBV5-6	TRBJ2-1	TRBD2	TGTGCCAGCAGCTTCCCGGGACTACACAATGAGCAGTTCTTC	CASSFPGLHNEQFF
NA	TRBV2	TRBJ1-6	NA	TGTGCCAGCAGTGACCTGACACCAGATAATTCACCCCTCCACTTT	CASSDLTPDNSPLHF
NA	TRBV11-2	TRBJ2-2	NA	TGTGCCAGCAGCTTAGTGAGGGTATACACCGGGGAGCTGTTTTTT	CASSLVRVYTGELFF
few	TRBV4-2	TRBJ2-3	NA	TGTGCCAGCAGCCGAGGACAGAGCACAGATACGCAGTATTTT	CASSRGQSTDTQYF
NA	TRBV5-4	TRBJ2-1	TRBD2	TGTGCCAGCAGCGGGACTAGCGGGGGGGCCGCTAATGAGCAGTTCTTC	CASSGTSGGAANEQFF
NA	TRBV30	TRBJ2-1	NA	TGTGCCTGGAGTGGTGGGACAAGGAACTTCCTAGAGCAGTTCTTC	CAWSGGTRNFLEQFF
NA	TRBV18	TRBJ1-1	NA	TGTGCCAGCTCTCCGCAGGGGCCATTTGAAGCTTTCTTT	CASSPQGPFEAFF
NA	TRBV6-5	TRBJ1-5	NA	TGTGCCAGCAAACAGGGTCAGCCCCAGCATTTT	CASKQGQPQHF
NA	TRBV18	TRBJ2-5	TRBD2	TGTGCCAGCTCACCTCCGGAAGCGGGGGGTCGGGGGACCCAGTACTTC	CASSPPEAGGRGTQYF
NA	TRBV5-4	TRBJ2-2	NA	TGTGCCAGCAGCCCCGGAGGGGCCAACACCGGGGAGCTGTTTTTT	CASSPGGANTGELFF
NA	TRBV30	TRBJ1-2	NA	TGTGCCTGGAGTGGGCCCTATGGCTACACCTTC	CAWSGPYGYTF
few	TRBV7-8	TRBJ1-4	TRBD1	TGTGCCAGCAGCCTAGGACAGGGGCGAACTAATGAAAAACTGTTTTTT	CASSLGQGRTNEKLFF
NA	TRBV25-1	TRBJ2-1	TRBD2	TGTGCCAGCAGTGAGGTGAATCGGGGGGTTAATGAGCAGTTCTTC	CASSEVNRGVNEQFF
few	TRBV3-1/TRBV3-2	TRBJ2-5	NA	TGTGCCAGCAGCCAAGATGAACTAGAGCAAGAGACCCAGTACTTC	CASSQDELEQETQYF
NA	TRBV28	TRBJ2-3	NA	TGTGCCAGCAGTCCTATGGGGCAGGGGTACACAGATACGCAGTATTTT	CASSPMGQGYTDTQYF
NA	TRBV2	TRBJ2-1	TRBD2	TGTGCCAGCAGTAAAGGGAGGGATAGCTCCTACAATGAGCAGTTCTTC	CASSKGRDSSYNEQFF
NA	TRBV28	TRBJ2-3	NA	TGTGCCAGCAGTTTGCCGGGGACAGATACGCAGTATTTT	CASSLPGTDTQYF
NA	TRBV7-8	TRBJ1-1	TRBD1	TGTGCCAGCAGCTTGAGCCGGGACAGGGAAGCTTTCTTT	CASSLSRDREAFF
NA	TRBV7-6	TRBJ2-3	NA	TGTGCCAGCAGCTTCCCTTTGGCTACGCAGTATTTT	CASSFPLATQYF
few	TRBV19	TRBJ1-5	NA	TGTGCCACCAACCCCCCTAACAGCAATCAGCCCCAGCATTTT	CATNPPNSNQPQHF
NA	TRBV5-4	TRBJ2-2	NA	TGTGCCAGCAGCCCCAGGTATTTCACCGGGGAGCTGTTTTTT	CASSPRYFTGELFF
NA	TRBV10-3	TRBJ1-5	TRBD1	TGTGCCATCAGCCAAGACAGGGCTCAGCCCCAGCATTTT	CAISQDRAQPQHF
NA	TRBV7-9	TRBJ2-5	NA	TGTGCCAGCAGCCCTAGAGAGGCTAAGCGGGAGACCCAGTACTTC	CASSPREAKRETQYF
NA	TRBV14	TRBJ1-1	NA	TGTGCCAGCAGCCGGCCTGGACGTGGGAGTGGAGCTTTCTTT	CASSRPGRGSGAFF